The 28 T cell receptor beta chains listed next were all sequenced from one sample in a study of shared clonotypes between healthy human individuals. Some clones are missing from TCRdb's copy, which holds only in-frame ones; the method was immunoSEQ multiplex PCR. Here the sample spans about 1.5 million clones, roughly 96% being singletons. The sequenced sample was naive CD4+ T cells sorted from blood. Documented subset: CD45RA+ positively selected. These receptors were obtained from a man aged 30-40 years in good health.

The chain recombines TRBV9 with TRBJ2-2; 14 bases line up with TRBD2. V lost 4 bases and J lost 1; bases outside the gene matches: 12. In germline, CDR1 is SGDLS, CDR2 YYNGEE. The CDR3 has 20 amino acids. CDR3 amino acids: CASSLRGLAGVSGNTGELFF. CDR3 nucleotides: TGTGCCAGCAGCCTGCGGGGACTAGCGGGAGTCTCTGGGAACACCGGGGAGCTGTTTTTT.

This chain links TRBV10-3 with TRBJ2-3; unclear D gene. Germline lookup yields CDR1 ENHRY and CDR2 SYGVKD. V was pared by 9 bases and J by 0 bases, with 10 bases between. The CDR3 runs 13 residues. CDR3 coding DNA: TGTGCCATTAGCACACCGAGCACAGATACGCAGTATTTT. It encodes CAISTPSTDTQYF.

This rearrangement joins TRBV7-9 to TRBJ1-2, with D possibly matching TRBD1 (5 bases). The V end was cut by 7 bases, the J end by 3 bases, with 15 bases between. CDR1 is SEHNR, CDR2 FQNEAQ, per germline (reference sequence). This CDR3 is built from 14 residues. CDR3: CASTKVGGDYGYTF. The CDR3 DNA reads TGTGCCAGCACCAAGGTTGGGGGGGACTATGGCTACACCTTC.

Concerning this clone: Other DNA sequences of this sample code for an identical CDR3. The chain combines TRBV7-2 with TRBJ2-3; D gene unclear. From germline, CDR1 is SGHTA and CDR2 FQGNSA. V was cut by 4 bases and J by 6 bases, with 5 bases left in between. The CDR3 consists of 11 residues. This CDR3 reads CASSSLDTQYF. The CDR3 DNA reads as TGTGCCAGCAGCTCATTGGATACGCAGTATTTT.

This sequence joins TRBV10-3 and TRBJ2-1; the D is unclear. The germline V and J ends were trimmed by 11 bases and 5 bases, with 13 bases remaining between them. CDR3 length: 12 residues. Germline V gene data show CDR1 as ENHRY and CDR2 as SYGVKD. The chain's CDR3 is CASKSGDNEQFF. CDR3 sequence (DNA): TGTGCCTCCAAATCGGGTGACAATGAGCAGTTCTTC.

This chain connects TRBV7-7 to TRBJ2-2, with D hard to call. Germline V lookup: CDR1 SSHAT, CDR2 FNYEAQ (reference sequence). The CDR3 is 13 residues long. V was clipped by 1 base and J by 3 bases, with 3 bases between them. The CDR3 nucleotides are TGTGCCAGCAGCTTAGGGTACACCGGGGAGCTGTTTTTT. It is translated as CASSLGYTGELFF.

V is TRBV5-1 and J is TRBJ2-7; 7 nucleotides match TRBD1. The V and J ends lost 4 bases and 0 bases, in that order; junction bases with no gene match: 7. CDR3 size: 15 residues. Germline V lookup: CDR1 SGHRS, CDR2 YFSETQ. CDR3 sequence: CASSTGQWGSYEQYF. The DNA for the CDR3 is TGCGCCAGCAGCACGGGACAGTGGGGCTCCTACGAGCAGTACTTC. The entire variable domain, with the rest obtained from reference TRBV5-1 and TRBJ2-7, is as follows: KAGVTQTPRYLIKTRGQQVTLSCSPISGHRSVSWYQQTPGQGLQFLFEYFSETQRNKGNFPGRFSGRQFSNSRSEMNVSTLELGDSALYLCASSTGQWGSYEQYFGPGTRLTVT.

The chain combines TRBV7-2 with TRBJ2-7; 9 nucleotides line up with TRBD1. V lost 0 bases to trimming and J lost 1 base; unmatched junction nucleotides: 10. The CDR3 covers 18 residues. Per germline, CDR1 SGHTA and CDR2 FQGNSA. CDR3 region: CASSLAHARTGVSYEQYF. The DNA for the CDR3 is TGTGCCAGCAGCTTAGCCCACGCCCGGACAGGGGTTTCCTACGAGCAGTACTTC.

CDR3 loop: CASSRRGRPQHF. The DNA of the CDR3 is TGTGCCAGCAGTCGCAGGGGGCGGCCCCAGCATTTT. J is TRBJ1-5 and V is TRBV2; 8 nucleotides match TRBD1. Unmatched junction bases numbered 3, after V lost 5 bases and J lost 9 bases. The germline gives CDR1 SNHLY, CDR2 FYNNEI. The CDR3 loop spans 12 amino acids.

V is TRBV18 and J is TRBJ2-3; D is ambiguous. The CDR3 has 15 amino acids. V lost 6 bases and J 0 bases, leaving 13 bases between the germline ends. Germline loops: CDR1 KGHSH, CDR2 LQKENI. The CDR3: CASSQHPSSTDTQYF. The CDR3 nucleotides read TGTGCCAGCTCGCAACACCCCTCTAGCACAGATACGCAGTATTTT.

The chain combines TRBV27 with TRBJ2-7; TRBD1 matches at 9 bases. V shed 1 base and J 1 base; nucleotides not matched to a gene: 5. Per germline, CDR1 MNHEY and CDR2 SMNVEV (reference sequence). The CDR3 is 16 amino acids. The CDR3 nucleotides are TGTGCCAGCAGTTTATTTGGGACAGGGAAATCCTACGAGCAGTACTTC. Translation: CASSLFGTGKSYEQYF.

The chain recombines TRBV5-6 with TRBJ2-2, with 9 bases that match TRBD1. Germline CDR1 and CDR2: SGHDT and YYEEEE. With V trimmed by 0 bases and J by 4 bases, 7 bases remained unmatched. The CDR3 spans 17 residues. The CDR3 region is CASSLGDRGSFTGELFF. The CDR3 coding sequence is TGTGCCAGCAGCTTGGGTGACAGGGGGTCGTTCACCGGGGAGCTGTTTTTT.

This clone has just a few counts. CDR3 coding DNA: TGTGCCAGCAGTCAGGGGAGGGGACTGTTTTTT. Translation gives CASSQGRGLFF. The chain uses TRBV25-1 and TRBJ1-4; a weak D match, TRBD1 (6 bases). The CDR3 totals 11 residues. CDR1 is MGHDK, CDR2 SYGVNS, per germline. Trimming took 5 bases from V and 13 from J, leaving 11 bases between them.

A word on this clone: One junction end disagrees with the germline gene, perhaps due to a read error. The rearrangement links TRBV7-7 to TRBJ2-3; the match to TRBD1 covers 7 bases. Germline V gene lookup returns CDR1 SSHAT and CDR2 FNYEAQ (reference sequence). This CDR3 contains 13 residues. For the CDR3, the DNA is TGTGCTAGCAGCCGGGACAGTGCAGATACGCAGTATTTT. This gives the protein CASSRDSADTQYF.

The genes are TRBV28 and TRBJ1-5; 9 bases map to TRBD1. Germline V gene sequence: CDR1 MDHEN, CDR2 SYDVKM. The CDR3 loop spans 16 amino acids. J lost 3 bases, V lost 5 bases, and 8 bases had no gene match. The CDR3 spells CASSTPGQGTNQPQHF. The CDR3 DNA reads as TGTGCCAGCAGTACACCGGGACAGGGAACCAATCAGCCCCAGCATTTT.

A word on this clone: Other DNA sequences of this sample code for an identical CDR3. The chain recombines TRBV28 with TRBJ2-7; 10 nucleotides match TRBD2. V lost 4 bases, J lost 1 base, and 4 bases stayed unmatched. Germline CDR1 MDHEN, CDR2 SYDVKM. The CDR3 is made up of 15 amino acids. CDR3 in DNA: TGTGCCAGCAGTTCCCCGACTAGCGGGTCCTACGAGCAGTACTTC. Protein sequence: CASSSPTSGSYEQYF.

The chain carries TRBV2 and TRBJ1-4, with 10 bases identical to TRBD1. Germline values: CDR1 SNHLY, CDR2 FYNNEI. With 6 bases clipped from V and 7 bases from J, the junction kept 8 bases outside the gene matches. The CDR3 totals 15 residues. The CDR3 sequence is CASRDRGIDREKLFF. For the CDR3, the DNA is TGTGCCAGCAGGGACAGGGGGATCGATCGTGAAAAACTGTTTTTT.

This sequence joins TRBV4-2 and TRBJ1-1; 7 nucleotides line up with TRBD1. V gave up 2 bases and J gave up 0 bases; unmatched junction bases: 15. CDR1 and CDR2 from the germline V gene are LGHNA and YNFKEQ. This CDR3 comprises 19 residues. The CDR3 region is CASSQLLLSDRVMNTEAFF. Here the CDR3 DNA reads TGTGCCAGCAGCCAACTACTACTTTCCGACAGGGTCATGAACACTGAAGCTTTCTTT.

The rearrangement links TRBV5-1 to TRBJ2-3; D gene uncertain. The CDR3 has 14 amino acids. V lost 10 bases and J 0 bases, leaving 15 bases between the germline ends. Germline assignment: CDR1 SGHRS and CDR2 YFSETQ. Here the CDR3 reads CASIPSFSTDTQYF. The DNA for the CDR3 is TGCGCCTCCATCCCAAGCTTCAGCACAGATACGCAGTATTTT.

J is TRBJ2-7 and V is TRBV6-6; tentative D call: TRBD1 (5 bases). The germline CDR1 and CDR2 sequences are MNHNY and SVGAGI (reference sequence). Trimming shortened V by 5 bases and J by 6 bases, and 14 bases separated the two germline ends. The CDR3 is 13 amino acids. CDR3 protein: CASSDKTAVEQYF. DNA for the CDR3: TGTGCCAGCAGTGACAAGACAGCTGTCGAGCAGTACTTC.

The genes are TRBV7-9 and TRBJ2-5, with TRBD1 matching over 9 bases. Per the germline V gene, CDR1 is SEHNR and CDR2 is FQNEAQ (reference sequence). The CDR3 length is 13 residues. The V segment lost 9 bases and the J segment 1 base; nucleotides outside the gene matches: 3. The CDR3 reads CASSTGGQETQYF. The CDR3 DNA sequence: TGTGCCAGTTCGACAGGGGGCCAAGAGACCCAGTACTTC.

This rearrangement joins TRBV5-1 to TRBJ2-7, with 8 nucleotides matching TRBD1. The CDR3 spans 13 residues. The germline CDR1 and CDR2 sequences are SGHRS and YFSETQ. V dropped 7 bases and J dropped 2; count of bases not matched to a gene: 5. CDR3 coding DNA: TGCGCCAGCGGCAACAGGGGGACCTACGAGCAGTACTTC. This translates into CASGNRGTYEQYF.

The chain employs TRBV7-9 and TRBJ2-3; D unresolved. Germline assignment: CDR1 SEHNR and CDR2 FQNEAQ (reference sequence). The CDR3 is 14 amino acids. Trimming removed 5 bases from V and 0 bases from J, with 9 bases in between. The CDR3: CASSDRPSTDTQYF. The CDR3 DNA is TGTGCCAGCAGCGACCGACCTAGCACAGATACGCAGTATTTT. Supplemented by reference TRBV7-9 and TRBJ2-3, the full variable domain reads DTGVSQNPRHKITKRGQNVTFRCDPISEHNRLYWYRQTLGQGPEFLTYFQNEAQLEKSRLLSDRFSAERPKGSFSTLEIQRTEQGDSAMYLCASSDRPSTDTQYFGPGTRLTVL.

This clone was observed a few times. CDR3 region: CASSQTGALSTEAFF. The CDR3, as DNA: TGTGCCAGCAGTCAAACAGGGGCCTTGAGCACTGAAGCTTTCTTT. The gene calls are TRBV11-3 and TRBJ1-1; 7 bases agree with TRBD1. This CDR3 is 15 amino acids long. Unmatched junction bases numbered 11, after V lost 6 bases and J lost 4 bases. Germline V gives CDR1 SGHNT, CDR2 YENEEA.

The chain has TRBV2 and TRBJ2-2; D is uncertain. Germline assignment: CDR1 SNHLY and CDR2 FYNNEI. The ends were cut back, 10 bases at V and 2 bases at J, with 14 bases in the middle. CDR3 length: 14 amino acids. In DNA, the CDR3 is TGTGCCACCAGCCGCCGACCTAACACCGGGGAGCTGTTTTTT. This encodes CATSRRPNTGELFF.

J is TRBJ2-7 and V is TRBV9; TRBD1 aligns across 8 bases. From germline, CDR1 is SGDLS and CDR2 YYNGEE. V lost 5 bases to trimming and J lost 0 bases; unmatched junction nucleotides: 4. The CDR3 loop spans 14 amino acids. The CDR3 nucleotides are TGTGCCAGCAGTTCTCAGGGGGCCTCCTACGAGCAGTACTTC. This gives the protein CASSSQGASYEQYF.

In DNA form, the CDR3 reads TGTGCCAGCAGCCCCGCCGGGACAGTCACTGAAGCTTTCTTT. Amino acids: CASSPAGTVTEAFF. The chain employs TRBV7-9 and TRBJ1-1, with 7 bases fitting TRBD1. V was clipped by 5 bases and J by 4 bases; unmatched bases: 7. The CDR3 has 14 amino acids. Germline CDR1 reads SEHNR; CDR2 reads FQNEAQ (reference sequence).

Worth noting for this clone: Other nucleotide sequences from this sample produce the same CDR3. The rearrangement uses TRBV7-6 and TRBJ2-3, with 7 bases that match TRBD2. V was clipped by 1 base and J by 0 bases; unmatched bases: 4. Germline V lookup: CDR1 SGHVS, CDR2 FNYEAQ. This CDR3 has 16 amino acids. The CDR3, as DNA: TGTGCCAGCAGCTTAGGCGCGGGAGCTAGCACAGATACGCAGTATTTT. Translation gives CASSLGAGASTDTQYF.